A single sample gave rise to the 5 T cell receptor beta chains below, sequenced in a study of blood T cell repertoires in COVID-19. Only in-frame clones appear in the TCRdb table, and some are missing; sequencing was by immunoSEQ multiplex PCR. Among around 180,000 clones listed, 86% were seen once. The source material was PBMCs or T cells enriched from blood (not recorded which). The receptors were gathered from a woman aged 25-40 years who had recovered from COVID-19.

This chain connects TRBV11-3 to TRBJ2-2; D perhaps matches TRBD1 (5 bases). Trimming shortened V by 5 bases and J by 2 bases, and 15 bases separated the two germline ends. CDR3 length equals 16 residues. Germline V gene sequence: CDR1 SGHNT, CDR2 YENEEA. In DNA, the CDR3 is TGTGCCAGCAGCCAGGCTGGGGCGGAAAACACCGGGGAGCTGTTTTTT. Amino acids: CASSQAGAENTGELFF.

In DNA form, the CDR3 reads TGTGCCAGCAGCTCTACAGGGGGCGCAGATACGCAGTATTTT. This sequence encodes CASSSTGGADTQYF. The chain uses TRBV5-4 and TRBJ2-3; 9 bases match TRBD1. There are 14 residues in the CDR3. Trimming at V came to 3 bases and at J to 4 bases, leaving 3 bases not matched to a gene. From germline, CDR1 is SGHNT and CDR2 YYREEE (reference sequence).

The V gene is TRBV28, the J gene TRBJ2-1, with D tentatively TRBD2 (6 bases). With 2 bases removed from V and 6 bases from J, the gap between germline ends came to 11 bases. Germline V gene data show CDR1 as MDHEN and CDR2 as SYDVKM. There are 14 residues in the CDR3. For the CDR3, the DNA is TGTGCCAGCAGTTTAGGCGGGACTTCCAATGAGCAGTTCTTC. This sequence encodes CASSLGGTSNEQFF. The whole variable domain, filled in from reference TRBV28 and TRBJ2-1, reads DVKVTQSSRYLVKRTGEKVFLECVQDMDHENMFWYRQDPGLGLRLIYFSYDVKMKEKGDIPEGYSVSREKKERFSLILESASTNQTSMYLCASSLGGTSNEQFFGPGTRLTVL.

The chain combines TRBV3-1 (or the pseudogene TRBV3-2) with TRBJ2-3, with 7 bases matching TRBD1. The CDR3 extends over 15 amino acids. V trimming: 6 bases; J trimming: 8 bases; junction bases outside the gene matches: 14. CDR1 is LGHDT, CDR2 YNNKEL, per germline (reference sequence). CDR3 amino acids: CASRFDAGGPGTQYF. CDR3 DNA: TGTGCCAGCAGGTTCGACGCAGGGGGACCAGGTACGCAGTATTTT.

The chain uses TRBV9 and TRBJ1-3; unclear D gene. This CDR3 has 17 residues. V lost 0 bases and J 4 bases, leaving 17 bases between the germline ends. Germline assignment: CDR1 SGDLS and CDR2 YYNGEE. CDR3 in DNA: TGTGCCAGCAGCGTAGCCCTTCTCCCCTTCGGGGGAAACACCATATATTTT. Protein product: CASSVALLPFGGNTIYF.